This TCR beta chain came from a study of cytomegalovirus exposure and HLA in healthy donors (dated by TCRdb to the late 2010s). The study in broad terms: In an earlier analysis of 587 of the donors, approximately 260 Gb of sequence data and 90 million to 120 million unique TCR beta sequences from about 179 million T cells were reported. Typing coverage differed by locus: A, B, C, DRB1 and DQB1 were typed in about 620-640 donors, DQA1 in 500 to 550, DPA1 in nearly 610, and DPB1 in about 450. On average, about 240,000 unique TCR beta nucleotide sequences were sequenced per donor among several hundred genotyped donors of the cohort, with 15% to 20% of those sequences being non-productive. Rather than using new phenotypic data, the later analysis identified candidate immune exposures from TCR beta sequences and from how often those sequences occurred across donors. Four to six DR-DQ haplotypes were handled as single units for association and clustering, since linkage in the cohort was strong. The T cell repertoires of around 730 subjects were profiled by immunosequencing and related to cytomegalovirus serostatus. Every repertoire in the discovery cohort had been generated on one and the same sequencing platform. Roughly 290 gigabases of sequencing data and around 88 million unique TCR sequences made up an early release that covered 640 HLA-typed donors. Genome-wide SNP genotypes for about three fifths of the roughly 670 donors were used in a later genetic analysis, which treated that subset as a discovery cohort. HLA typing included class I and class II loci at four-digit resolution. An earlier analysis of approximately 640 of the donors applied high-throughput TCR beta sequencing to assess whether each TCR beta V gene segment acted as functional or pseudogenic. To predict cytomegalovirus infection status, the study brought together high-throughput TCR immunosequencing, statistical association of individual TCRs with disease status, and machine learning. To study patterns of TCR occurrence, a later analysis re-analyzed previously published TCR beta repertoires from hundreds of donors and added high-resolution HLA genotyping. A separate validation cohort of roughly 120 different subjects was used in addition to the roughly 700-subject first cohort. Donor age, sex, ethnicity and CMV serostatus were compiled alongside the repertoire data. Of the roughly 400 genotyped donors, roughly 80% were placed in the genetic ancestry cluster associated with self-reported Caucasian donors. The study was designed to test whether signatures of past pathogen exposure could be identified by cataloging public T cell receptors. Results the study describes overall, beyond this receptor: Strong co-occurrence of HLA alleles, especially DR and DQ, made assigning TCR associations to individual alleles difficult. A total of fewer than 200 TCR beta chains were listed by the study as associated with cytomegalovirus. A later genetic analysis associated a missense DCLRE1C variant with V-gene and J-gene trimming of TCR beta chains, and an independent cohort replicated the association. In this cohort, only TCR beta chains were sequenced, and detectable features were limited by the absence of alpha or paired-chain data. While some public TCRs were present in many individuals, most TCR sequences turned up only very rarely across donors. Presence/absence analyses assumed roughly uniform sequencing depth across donors, an assumption that may not hold. Correlated functional status among segregating V segments might reflect linkage disequilibrium, but an unknown experimental factor could not be ruled out. CMV serostatus was the only immune exposure information available for the cohort. The sequencing pipeline was judged likely to have produced a cluster of highly shared sequence variants as a technical artifact. Cytomegalovirus status was reported to be diagnosed by the classifier with high specificity and sensitivity in both the original and validation cohorts. According to a later analysis, parvovirus B19, influenza, CMV and Epstein-Barr virus appeared linked to several top co-occurrence clusters. Some IMGT-functional V segments, including TRBV6-2 and TRBV6-3, could not be distinguished by the 87-base-pair reads and were therefore excluded. Compared with equally common non-associated chains, HLA-associated TCR beta chains in a later analysis were more clonally expanded and had lower generation probabilities. Most CMV-associated TCR beta chains appeared to be HLA-restricted in a later analysis, and the HLA associations seemed to be driven largely by CMV exposure. In a later analysis, around 17,000 TCR beta sequences were associated with specific HLA alleles at a false discovery rate of 0.05. It was suggested by the authors that the approach could potentially be generalized to other disease states and immunological phenotypes. About 17 rarely observed V segments, including chromosome 9 orphons, were excluded from the earlier analysis of approximately 500 of the donors because counts were too low. In vitro tests confirmed that a few of the cytomegalovirus-associated TCR beta chains recognize cytomegalovirus antigens. In a later genetic analysis, fewer N-insertions in productive TCRs were reported among donors in an Asian-associated ancestry cluster than the approximately 630-donor mean. Because HLA typing was missing for some donors at each locus, association tests included only the typed subset. A further reported finding was that TCR beta sequences accurately predicted the HLA-A and HLA-B alleles for most subjects in the first cohort. In a later analysis, the rate of TCR association differed among HLA loci, with DRB1 alleles having the most associated TCRs and HLA-C alleles having the fewest. An earlier analysis of 450 to 750 of the donors showed that most TCR beta V segments appeared in productive rearrangements either about 87% or about 30% of the time, which broadly matched IMGT annotations.

Receptor libraries were prepared by the immunoSEQ multiplex PCR assay. A mixture of 60 forward primers for TCR Vbeta segments and 13 reverse primers for TCR Jbeta segments was used in the multiplex PCR. The CDR3 region of rearranged TCR beta genes was amplified from genomic DNA with a multiplex PCR assay. The amplified TCR beta libraries were sequenced on the Illumina HiSeq System as 87-base-pair reads. As for how the authors treated the data: Across the 600 to 700 repertoires, a later analysis counted 80 million or so unique TCR beta chains, around 10 million of which were shared by at least two donors. Raw reads were error-corrected and collapsed into unique sequences with a nearest-neighbor algorithm that merged closely related sequences to remove PCR and sequencing errors. CDR3 sequences were aligned to IMGT reference sequences to assign V, D and J gene segments. For a sequence to be retained, a match of at least six nucleotides to both a V gene segment and a J gene segment was required. Rearrangements were called productive when the CDR3 lacked stop codons and stayed in frame with V and J; all others were non-productive. CDR3 was defined by IMGT convention, running from the second conserved V-encoded cysteine to the conserved J-encoded phenylalanine. The earlier analysis of 587 of the donors excluded any sequence lacking an unambiguous match to a single V gene segment. An earlier analysis of a few hundred of the donors called V segments functional above 56.7% productive rearrangements and segregating when the between-donor standard deviation exceeded 5%. A statistical classification framework was developed to diagnose cytomegalovirus status using the catalog of TCR beta chain sequences. V and J gene assignment, in a later analysis, came from comparing TCR nucleotide sequences with IMGT/GENE-DB human TR gene sequences. The TCRdist pipeline was used in a later analysis to assign CDR3 sequences and most-parsimonious VDJ recombination scenarios. In a later analysis, each TCR beta chain was defined by its CDR3 amino acid sequence together with its V-gene family, and reads lacking a unique V-gene family were excluded. A later analysis removed several hundred highly shared, low-generation-probability nucleotide sequences to deal with suspected cross-contamination and a sequencing artifact. A later analysis calculated a clonal expansion index for each public chain from normalized within-repertoire ranks of inferred template counts. A later analysis computed generation probabilities with a VDJ recombination model fitted to out-of-frame rearrangements, and checked the results against IGoR. In a later analysis, TCR-TCR, TCR-HLA and TCR-CMV co-occurrence was scored with hypergeometric tests, and a repertoire-size bias correction was applied to TCR pairs. In a later analysis, false discovery rates were estimated by permuting HLA or CMV assignments 20 times. In a later analysis, co-occurring TCRs were grouped with DBSCAN, and TCRdist sequence similarity was added when clustering was performed within HLA-allele-positive subsets. For co-occurrence clustering, repertoires with fewer than 30,000 or more than 120,000 public chains were excluded, along with roughly five repertoires with anomalous nucleotide sharing. TCRdb re-hosts the immuneACCESS table, in-frame sequences only. Its copies lack some clones; in the studies checked, an unresolved V gene accounts for under half of them, and the cause for the rest is not known. From that table come the V and J calls and clone size; the DNA was used to work out D and trimming. In all, the sample holds approximately 290,000 clones, and 80% of those were seen once. About 0.28% of the sample is in the top ten clones.

Including the terminal cysteine and phenylalanine, the CDR3 comprises 15 residues. The sequence is cut down to CDR3 DNA, 45 bases in frame from base 1. V loses 0 bases, J loses 14 bases, and the germline ends lie 22 bases apart. CDR1 and CDR2 are read off the germline V gene as MNHEY and SVGAGI. This clone has a single count. Which antigen it targets is not known. No much larger clone exists at a distance of one base, and base qualities are not known. The cohort was made up of 666 healthy bone marrow donors. All cohort members were sampled while nominally healthy, although unrecorded immune exposures were likely present. The donor was CMV seronegative and was included in the group of several hundred seronegative cohort members. A peripheral blood sample was provided by each donor, and peripheral blood mononuclear cells were used for TCR beta sequencing. Genomic DNA extraction from the blood cell samples was performed with the Qiagen DNeasy Blood Extraction Kit.

This TCR came from a girl aged 2 to 10 in good health and CMV-seronegative. Sequenced sample: PBMCs. The chain was built from TRBV6-5 and TRBJ2-5, with no confidently assigned D gene. The nucleotides are TGTGCCAGCAGTTACTCGTCGGTTACTACCATACGAACCTACTTC. Its protein product is CASSYSSVTTIRTYF.